Sequencing of this T cell receptor beta chain was carried out in a study of T cell responses to AZD1222 COVID-19 vaccine (dated by TCRdb to the early 2020s). At the level of the whole study: AZD1222 recipients whose second dose came at about 4 weeks and those whose second dose came at about 12 weeks were combined into one group, since spike-specific TCR depth and breadth did not differ between the two schedules. Trial participants were enrolled by age into 18-55, 56-69 and 70-plus year subgroups, with around 150, 28 and 57 TCR-sequenced participants respectively. A total of about 230 trial participants underwent TCR sequencing, of whom about 210 received two doses of AZD1222 and about 26 received two doses of the MenACWY control vaccine.

The paper's findings and limits, for the study overall: After two AZD1222 doses, both the breadth and the depth of spike-specific TCRs were significantly higher than at day 0 and than in MenACWY recipients. Most participants were white British and females outnumbered males, and the authors suggested that clonal diversity may have been underestimated. The 56-69-year group was small, and its depth increase did not reach significance, likely because of low power. Only a handful of AZD1222 recipients were SARS-CoV-2 seropositive at baseline, limiting conclusions about previously exposed vaccinees. Reportedly, close to half of the unique spike-specific TCRs recognized epitopes lying outside the regions that are mutated in the B.1.351 and B.1.1.7 variants. The vaccine-associated CD4 TCRs covered the entire spike protein, and the dominant responses fell in regions 160-218 and 743-854. Because no day 14 peak-response samples were available, the repertoires could be characterized only after the peak T cell response.

Via the germline V gene (reference sequence), CDR1 is MNHNY and CDR2 SVGAGI. Including the terminal cysteine and phenylalanine, the CDR3 comprises 13 residues. Solely the CDR3 DNA is kept, with 39 bases framed from the first base. Cut back by 6 bases and 4 bases, the V and J ends lie 12 bases apart. The meaning of the sample's time point label: baseline before first vaccination. Vaccinee samples were obtained from the UK trials COV001 and COV002, which included a single-blind randomized controlled phase 2/3 trial of AZD1222 (ChAdOx1 nCoV-19) in healthy adults. Trial participant PBMC samples were collected at day 0 and day 28 after the second dose for TCRbeta chain sequencing. This clone came up once. The antigen this receptor binds is unknown. No per-base quality is available; no much larger clone lies one base away. The CDR3 regions of human TCRbeta chains were analyzed by immunosequencing. On the study's bioinformatics: Repertoire TCRs were checked for matches against a reference library of SARS-CoV-2-specific TCRs that had been generated using the MIRA antigen-specificity platform. Breadth was defined as the fraction of unique TCRs that were SARS-CoV-2-associated. Depth was defined as the fraction of total T cells that were SARS-CoV-2-associated. Using the MIRA data, each spike-specific TCR was assigned both to the spike region to which the TCR was reactive and to a CD4 or CD8 class. Log10-transformed breadth and depth values were compared by one-way ANOVA with Sidak's multiple comparisons tests. Entries here come from immuneACCESS through TCRdb and include only in-frame sequences with V and J called. Some clones fail to appear in such tables; in the studies checked, an unresolved V gene covers under half of the shortfall, and the cause of the remainder is unknown. That table supplies the V and J calls and clone size; D and trimming were determined from the DNA. In all, the sample holds roughly 110,000 clones, and about 80% of those were seen once. Roughly 9.5% of the sample is held by the ten biggest clonotypes.

The receptor was isolated from an adult in good health. The source material was peripheral blood, sampled on day 0 of AZD1222 vaccination. The sequence joins TRBV6-6 to TRBJ1-1; the D gene cannot be named for sure. Here is the DNA: TGTGCCAGCAGGGCCCCCAGCAGCACTGAAGCTTTCTTT. This codes for CASRAPSSTEAFF.